The source of this T cell receptor beta chain is a study of blood T cell repertoires in COVID-19. Study information: Acute-phase and convalescent COVID-19 samples originated in the United States, Italy and Spain. From T cells, B-cell-depleted T cells, or PBMCs came the material, which was cDNA or gDNA.

The CDR3 covers 9 residues. V lost 11 bases and J lost 5, with 6 bases in between. CDR1 and CDR2 (germline): SNHLY, FYNNEI. This clone has only a few counts. Recovery meant two consecutive negative NP/OP PCR tests, professional clearance, or resolved symptoms. In the original workflow: Using reference gene primer amplification, nucleated cell counts were estimated. Clones were sequenced by immunoSEQ multiplex PCR, and TCRdb holds only the in-frame ones, with some missing. The DNA gave D and trimming, while V, J and clone size come from that table. The table has 150,000 or so clones, roughly 85% seen once; the top ten hold 4% to 4.5%.

Sequencing was performed on PBMCs or T cells enriched from blood (not recorded which). The rearrangement joins TRBV2 to TRBJ2-5; D unclear. The sequence derives from a woman in her 50s who had recovered from COVID-19. CDR3 nucleotides: TGTGCCCTCTCGGAGACCCAGTACTTC. Its translation: CALSETQYF. The full variable domain, with the rest looked up from reference TRBV2 and TRBJ2-5, is EPEVTQTPSHQVTQMGQEVILRCVPISNHLYFYWYRQILGQKVEFLVSFYNNEISEKSEIFDDQFSVERPDGSNFTLKIRSTKLEDSAMYFCALSETQYFGPGTRLLVL.